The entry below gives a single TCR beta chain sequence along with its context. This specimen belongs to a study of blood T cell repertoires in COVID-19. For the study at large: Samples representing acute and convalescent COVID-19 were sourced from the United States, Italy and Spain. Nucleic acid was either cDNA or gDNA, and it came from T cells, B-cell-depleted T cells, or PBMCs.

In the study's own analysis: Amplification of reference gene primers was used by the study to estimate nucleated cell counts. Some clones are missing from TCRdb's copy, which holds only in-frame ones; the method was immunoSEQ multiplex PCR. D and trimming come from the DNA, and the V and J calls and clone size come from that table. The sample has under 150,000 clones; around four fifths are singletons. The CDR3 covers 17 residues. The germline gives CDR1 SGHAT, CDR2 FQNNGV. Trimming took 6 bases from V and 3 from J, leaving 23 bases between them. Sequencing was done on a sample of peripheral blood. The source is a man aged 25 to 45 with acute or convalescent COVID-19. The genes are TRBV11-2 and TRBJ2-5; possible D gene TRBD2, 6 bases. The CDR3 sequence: CASSSSPLLAYEETQYF. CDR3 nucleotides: TGTGCCAGCAGTAGCAGCCCACTTCTAGCGTATGAAGAGACCCAGTACTTC.